The 8 T cell receptor beta chains given below trace back to one sample, sequenced in a study of chemoradiotherapy in HPV16-positive cancers. Profiling relied on immunoSEQ multiplex PCR, and the TCRdb table lists in-frame clones only, not all of them. This table has thousands of clones, around 90% appearing once. The starting material was tumor tissue, obtained from a patient who underwent chemoradiotherapy. The origin of the receptors is a human donor with HPV-associated anogenital cancer.

The gene calls are TRBV6-1 and TRBJ2-4, with D unresolved. V lost 0 bases to trimming and J lost 9 bases, with 12 bases between them. The length of the CDR3 is 14 residues. CDR1 MNHNS and CDR2 SASEGT come from the germline V gene. For the CDR3, the DNA is TGTGCCAGCAGTGAAGCTCTCGGCTCTGGCATTCAGTACTTC. As protein: CASSEALGSGIQYF.

V gene TRBV5-1 combines with J gene TRBJ2-3, with 10 bases lining up with TRBD2. The CDR3 covers 14 residues. Germline V gene sequence: CDR1 SGHRS, CDR2 YFSETQ. V was clipped by 4 bases and J by 13 bases; unmatched bases: 12. This CDR3 reads CASSPASGSFEEYF. CDR3 in DNA: TGCGCCAGCAGCCCCGCTAGCGGGAGTTTCGAGGAGTATTTT. The variable domain in full, with the rest retrieved from reference TRBV5-1 and TRBJ2-3, is KAGVTQTPRYLIKTRGQQVTLSCSPISGHRSVSWYQQTPGQGLQFLFEYFSETQRNKGNFPGRFSGRQFSNSRSEMNVSTLELGDSALYLCASSPASGSFEEYFGPGTRLTVL.

The chain has TRBV11-2 and TRBJ2-7; D not resolved. The germline V gene has CDR1 SGHAT and CDR2 FQNNGV. Trimming pared 0 bases from V and 2 bases from J, leaving 17 bases between. CDR3 length: 17 residues. As DNA, the CDR3 is TGTGCCAGCAGCTTAGATATAGGCTTCAACGGAGCCTACGAGCAGTACGTC. This encodes CASSLDIGFNGAYEQYV.

The chain uses TRBV2 and TRBJ2-3; 12 nucleotides align to TRBD2. The CDR3 spans 16 residues. J gave up 1 base and V 3 bases, and 2 bases lay outside the gene matches. Germline V gene data show CDR1 as SNHLY and CDR2 as FYNNEI. CDR3 region: CASSDPSGGGTDTQYF. The CDR3 DNA follows: TGTGCCAGCAGTGACCCTAGCGGGGGGGGCACAGATACGCAGTATTTT.

The rearrangement uses TRBV27 and TRBJ2-7, with 9 nucleotides matching TRBD2. The CDR3 covers 12 residues. Germline-derived CDR1 and CDR2 are MNHEY and SMNVEV (reference sequence). Losses at the gene ends were 9 bases for V and 3 bases for J; bases not matched to a gene: 3. CDR3 nucleotide sequence: TGTGCCAGTTCTAGCGGGAACTACGAGCAGTACTTC. Its protein is CASSSGNYEQYF.

The genes are TRBV5-4 and TRBJ1-1; no firm D call. From germline, CDR1 is SGHNT and CDR2 YYREEE (reference sequence). The CDR3 has 17 residues. The germline V and J ends were trimmed by 4 bases and 1 base, with 20 bases remaining between them. CDR3 loop: CASSLDREGSPNTEAFF. DNA of the CDR3: TGTGCCAGCAGCCTGGATAGGGAGGGCAGCCCGAACACTGAAGCTTTCTTT.

This chain uses TRBV15 with TRBJ2-5, with a possible D match to TRBD1 (5 bases). Looked up from germline, CDR1 is LNHNV and CDR2 is YYDKDF (reference sequence). This CDR3 is built from 13 residues. Deletions cut 3 bases from V and 4 bases from J, with 9 bases between. CDR3 loop: CATSRGQGETQYF. The CDR3 coding sequence is TGTGCCACCAGCAGGGGGCAGGGAGAGACCCAGTACTTC. Supplemented by reference TRBV15 and TRBJ2-5, the full variable domain reads DAMVIQNPRYQVTQFGKPVTLSCSQTLNHNVMYWYQQKSSQAPKLLFHYYDKDFNNEADTPDNFQSRRPNTSFCFLDIRSPGLGDTAMYLCATSRGQGETQYFGPGTRLLVL.

The rearrangement uses TRBV25-1 and TRBJ2-6, with D uncertain. Germline lookup yields CDR1 MGHDK and CDR2 SYGVNS. The CDR3 loop spans 14 amino acids. The V and J ends lost 4 bases and 2 bases respectively, with 6 bases between them. CDR3 in amino acids: CASSGLTGANVLTF. CDR3 bases: TGTGCCAGCAGTGGTCTTACTGGGGCCAACGTCCTGACTTTC.